Following are 8 T cell receptor beta chains from one sample sequenced in a study of immune reconstitution after stem cell transplant in scleroderma. Using its own MiXCR run on the RT-PCR reads, TCRdb lists one record per CDR3 protein. The profile shows 2,000 or so distinct CDR3 sequences, approximately 3.5% of them singletons. This sample was obtained before or after autologous hematopoietic stem cell transplantation (not recorded which). The receptors stem from a male donor with systemic sclerosis.

This clonotype is termed large. The J gene is TRBJ1-1, the V gene TRBV6-5; 7 bases fit TRBD1. Losses at the gene ends were 0 bases for V and 4 bases for J; bases not matched to a gene: 2. The CDR3 extends over 14 amino acids. The V gene's germline CDR1 is MNHEY and CDR2 SVGAGI. CDR3 sequence (DNA): TGTGCCAGCAGTTACTCGACAGGGATCACTGAAGCTTTCTTT. Its protein product is CASSYSTGITEAFF.

This clonotype ranks as medium-sized. The chain employs TRBV29-1 and TRBJ2-1; TRBD2 agrees at 10 bases. In germline, CDR1 is SQVTM, CDR2 ANQGSEA. The CDR3 covers 14 residues. V lost 5 bases, J lost 4 bases, and 5 bases stayed unmatched. The CDR3 here is CSVPPGLAYNEQFF. DNA of the CDR3: TGCAGCGTTCCCCCGGGACTAGCGTACAATGAGCAGTTCTTC.

In its sample, this clonotype ranks as medium-sized. This sequence joins TRBV6-2 or TRBV6-3 and TRBJ2-5; D gene ambiguous. CDR3 length equals 18 residues. Trimming took 7 bases from V and 0 from J, leaving 24 bases between them. The germline V gene encodes CDR1 MNHEY and CDR2 SVGEGT. The CDR3 is CASTPGSLARGYQETQYF. CDR3 nucleotides: TGTGCCAGCACCCCGGGCTCATTGGCACGCGGTTACCAAGAGACCCAGTACTTC.

This clonotype is medium-sized by share. The chain joins TRBV6-5 to TRBJ1-1, with D possibly matching TRBD1 (6 bases). The CDR3 sequence is 14 residues long. Looked up from germline, CDR1 is MNHEY and CDR2 is SVGAGI. V was pared by 6 bases and J by 1 base, with 12 bases between. CDR3 DNA sequence: TGTGCCAGCAGGCCACAGGGTCCGAACACTGAAGCTTTCTTT. Translation gives CASRPQGPNTEAFF.

This clonotype was recorded many times. The gene calls are TRBV30 and TRBJ2-2, with unresolved D. Germline CDR1 and CDR2: GTSNPN and SVGIG (reference sequence). The CDR3 extends over 13 amino acids. V shed 3 bases and J shed 1 base, with 6 bases lying between them. For the CDR3, the DNA is TGTGCCTGGAGACAGATGAACACCGGGGAGCTGTTTTTT. Translated: CAWRQMNTGELFF.

This clonotype is judged large (0.1 to 1%). The chain has TRBV7-2 and TRBJ2-3, with D possibly matching TRBD2 (7 bases). The germline V gene has CDR1 SGHTA and CDR2 FQGNSA. The CDR3 spans 17 residues. V lost 2 bases, J lost 1 base, and 16 bases lay in between. The CDR3 sequence: CASSLRFAGAGTDTQYF. CDR3 bases: TGTGCCAGCAGCTTAAGATTTGCGGGGGCCGGCACAGATACGCAGTATTTT.

This clonotype is labeled medium-sized (0.01 to 0.1%). The genes are TRBV25-1 and TRBJ2-7; maybe TRBD2 (7 bases). The CDR3 has 15 residues. Trimming removed 4 bases from V and 7 bases from J, with 20 bases in between. Germline-derived CDR1 and CDR2 are MGHDK and SYGVNS. The CDR3 region has the DNA TGTGCCAGCAGTGGCCAAGGGGGAGGGGAGGATGAGCAGTACTTC. It is translated as CASSGQGGGEDEQYF.

The genes are TRBV30 and TRBJ2-7, with 12 bases identical to TRBD2. The CDR3 is 15 amino acids. V shed 2 bases, J shed 4 bases, and the junction held 6 bases outside the gene matches. Germline CDR1 and CDR2: GTSNPN and SVGIG (reference sequence). The CDR3 DNA sequence: TGTGCCTGGAGTTTATCCGGGACTAGCGGGTACGAGCAGTACTTC. The encoded protein is CAWSLSGTSGYEQYF.